This T cell receptor beta chain was identified in a study of T cells after yellow fever vaccination. Study at large: The SMART-Seq v4 Ultra Low Input method served to prepare the low-cell-number fractions.

CDR1 and CDR2 (germline): MNHEY, SVGEGT. The V end was cut by 6 bases, the J end by 1 base, with 12 bases between. This CDR3 comprises 14 residues. TCRdb analysed the 5' RACE reads with MiXCR anew, one entry per CDR3 protein. The profile shows about 370,000 distinct CDR3 sequences, around 10% of them singletons. This sequence joins TRBV6-2 or TRBV6-3 and TRBJ2-5; maybe TRBD2 (6 bases). The clonotype originates from a man aged 18 to 30 who received the YFV17D yellow fever vaccine. The sample consisted of PBMCs, taken on the day of the first yellow fever vaccination. As DNA, the CDR3 is TGTGCCAGCAGCCACGGGCGGGGCCAAGAGACCCAGTACTTC. Its protein product is CASSHGRGQETQYF.